This TCR beta chain stems from a study of identical twins. A word on this clonotype: Its antigen is unidentified.

Study-wide findings and caveats: Out-of-frame alpha sequences shared by twins were enriched for low generation probability.

TCRdb re-analysed the 5' RACE reads in MiXCR, keeping a single row per CDR3 protein. The data show 1,800,000 or so distinct CDR3 sequences, 25% to 35% seen once. The CDR3 is 16 residues long. CDR1 and CDR2 from the germline V gene are LGHNT and FRNRAP. V lost 2 bases, J lost 8 bases, and 19 bases lay in between. The sequence derives from a newborn girl in good health. The material sequenced was cord blood. The chain links TRBV12-5 to TRBJ2-1; a possible D gene is TRBD2 (6 bases). The chain's CDR3 is CASGLNGRRAGDEQFF. As DNA, the CDR3 is TGTGCTAGTGGTTTGAACGGCAGGAGGGCCGGGGATGAGCAGTTCTTC.